This is a list of T cell receptor beta chains from one sample in a study of blood T cell repertoires in COVID-19. Clones were read by immunoSEQ multiplex PCR, and TCRdb kept only the in-frame ones, dropping some. The sample records about 280,000 clones, around 86% being singletons. The sample comprised peripheral blood. All receptors derive from a human donor in a cohort sampled during active COVID-19. Both conserved end residues are part of each CDR3. A D gene is named only where the DNA matches it firmly. Clone size is stated in some rows and not others, as once, few, many or a class when expanded.

V	size	D	length	J	DNA	CDR3
TRBV6-5	NA	TRBD2	15	TRBJ2-3	TGTGCCAGCAAGAAACTAGCGGGAGAATCAGATACGCAGTATTTT	CASKKLAGESDTQYF
TRBV5-8	NA	NA	15	TRBJ1-4	TGTGCCAGCAGCGGCGGGACCTTCGTGCGTGAAAAACTGTTTTTT	CASSGGTFVREKLFF
TRBV5-1	NA	NA	15	TRBJ2-5	TGCGCCAGCAGCTTATTCCCGACAGGTGGGGAGACCCAGTACTTC	CASSLFPTGGETQYF
TRBV6-5	NA	TRBD1	13	TRBJ2-7	TGTGCCAGCAGACTGGGACAGTCCTACGAGCAGTACTTC	CASRLGQSYEQYF
TRBV6-5	NA	NA	14	TRBJ1-2	TGTGCCAGCAGTTACTCGGACAGATACTATGGCTACACCTTC	CASSYSDRYYGYTF
TRBV5-4	NA	NA	13	TRBJ2-1	TGTGCCAGCAGCTCCACTTCCTACAATGAGCAGTTCTTC	CASSSTSYNEQFF
TRBV7-6	NA	TRBD2	14	TRBJ2-3	TGTGCCAGCAGTCGGACTAGCGTGGCAGATACGCAGTATTTT	CASSRTSVADTQYF
TRBV18	NA	NA	15	TRBJ2-7	TGTGCCAGCTCACCCTCGTCTCGGGTCTCCTACGAGCAGTACTTC	CASSPSSRVSYEQYF
TRBV6-5	NA	NA	14	TRBJ2-5	TGTGCCAGCAGTACACGTAGCGGCCAAGAGACCCAGTACTTC	CASSTRSGQETQYF
TRBV19	NA	TRBD1	15	TRBJ1-1	TGTGCCAGTAGTCAATCGGACAGGGGTAATACTGAAGCTTTCTTT	CASSQSDRGNTEAFF
TRBV2	NA	NA	13	TRBJ1-1	TGTGCCAGCACCCCCATGGGGGGGGCTGAAGCTTTCTTT	CASTPMGGAEAFF
TRBV29-1	NA	NA	14	TRBJ1-2	TGCAGCGTTGAAGCCGGGACGGGGGGTGAAGGCTACACCTTC	CSVEAGTGGEGYTF
TRBV5-1	NA	TRBD1	13	TRBJ1-2	TGCGCCAGCAGCTTGTACGGGACAGGGGACTACACCTTC	CASSLYGTGDYTF
TRBV27	NA	NA	15	TRBJ1-2	TGTGCCAGCAGTCCGTACACGACTTGGGGGGATGGCTACACCTTC	CASSPYTTWGDGYTF
TRBV11-2	NA	NA	19	TRBJ1-1	TGTGCCAGCAGCTTAGTAGGTTTGGGGACACAGCGAACAGCAACTGAAGCTTTCTTT	CASSLVGLGTQRTATEAFF
TRBV19	NA	NA	15	TRBJ2-6	TGTGCCAGTAGTATAGGGCCCAAGGGGGCCAACGTCCTGACTTTC	CASSIGPKGANVLTF
TRBV5-1	NA	TRBD1	15	TRBJ1-1	TGCGCCAGCAGCTTCGGACAGGGGGGAAACACTGAAGCTTTCTTT	CASSFGQGGNTEAFF
TRBV19	NA	TRBD2	18	TRBJ2-3	TGTGCCAGTTCTTCGACTAGCGGGAGATGGGGGGGCACAGATACGCAGTATTTT	CASSSTSGRWGGTDTQYF
TRBV6-2/TRBV6-3	NA	NA	17	TRBJ1-4	TGTGCCAGCAGTACCTTCGGCTACGGGGCAACTAATGAAAAACTGTTTTTT	CASSTFGYGATNEKLFF
TRBV6-4	few	NA	14	TRBJ2-6	TGTGCCAGCGGAGAGGGCTCTGGGGCCAACGTCCTGACTTTC	CASGEGSGANVLTF
TRBV4-3	NA	NA	13	TRBJ2-7	TGCGCCAGCAGCCAAGAAACCGGGTACGAGCAGTACTTC	CASSQETGYEQYF
TRBV12-3/TRBV12-4	NA	NA	13	TRBJ1-2	TGTGCCAGCAGTTTGGGGAGGGTTGGGGGCTACACCTTC	CASSLGRVGGYTF
TRBV18	NA	NA	14	TRBJ1-1	TGTGCCAGCTCACCTTTATCGGGGAACACTGAAGCTTTCTTT	CASSPLSGNTEAFF
TRBV7-9	NA	NA	14	TRBJ1-3	TGTGCCAGCAGCCCCAGTTCTGCTGGAAACACCATATATTTT	CASSPSSAGNTIYF
TRBV24-1	NA	TRBD1	13	TRBJ1-5	TGTGCCACCAGTGGACAGGGTTGGGAGCCCCAGCATTTT	CATSGQGWEPQHF
TRBV19	NA	NA	13	TRBJ1-4	TGTGCCAGTAGTAGGAGGGAGAATGAAAAACTGTTTTTT	CASSRRENEKLFF
TRBV19	NA	NA	15	TRBJ1-5	TGTGCCAGTAGCAACAGGGTATCGAGCAATCAGCCCCAGCATTTT	CASSNRVSSNQPQHF
TRBV7-9	NA	TRBD1	13	TRBJ2-7	TGTGCCAGCAGCGACGGGACAGGGGGCGCTCGGTACTTC	CASSDGTGGARYF
TRBV19	NA	TRBD2	15	TRBJ2-1	TGTGCCAGTAGTATAGCGGGAGGGGGGTACAATGAGCAGTTCTTC	CASSIAGGGYNEQFF
TRBV29-1	NA	NA	15	TRBJ1-1	TGCAGCGTTGCCCCTCGACTGAGTCGGGATACTGAAGCTTTCTTT	CSVAPRLSRDTEAFF
TRBV9	NA	TRBD1	14	TRBJ1-6	TGTGCCAGCAGCGTAGCCCGGGACAGTAAGCCCCTCCACTTT	CASSVARDSKPLHF
TRBV6-2/TRBV6-3	NA	TRBD2	14	TRBJ2-7	TGTGCCAGCAGTCCGGGACTAGCGGCCTACGAGCAGTACTTC	CASSPGLAAYEQYF
TRBV3-1/TRBV3-2	NA	TRBD2	15	TRBJ2-7	TGTGCCAGCAGCCAAAGGTCTAGCGGGACCTACGAGCAGTACTTC	CASSQRSSGTYEQYF
TRBV19	NA	NA	13	TRBJ2-1	TGTGCCAGTAGTATGCAGCGAGACAATGAGCAGTTCTTC	CASSMQRDNEQFF
TRBV6-2/TRBV6-3	NA	TRBD1	18	TRBJ1-2	TGTGCCAGCAGTCCACTCGGGGACAGGGCGTGGAATAACTATGGCTACACCTTC	CASSPLGDRAWNNYGYTF
TRBV4-1	NA	TRBD1	15	TRBJ1-5	TGCGCCAGCAGCCTCGGACAGGGTGTCGGTCAGCCCCAGCATTTT	CASSLGQGVGQPQHF
TRBV28	once	NA	12	TRBJ2-7	TGTGCCAGCAGTTTCCCGGAGTTCAGCCAGTACTTC	CASSFPEFSQYF
TRBV28	NA	TRBD1	15	TRBJ1-2	TGTGCCAGCGGACAGGGGCGATCAGCTAACTATGGCTACACCTTC	CASGQGRSANYGYTF
TRBV28	NA	TRBD1	14	TRBJ1-4	TGTGCCAGCACCGTGGGACAGGCAAATGAAAAACTGTTTTTT	CASTVGQANEKLFF
TRBV29-1	few	TRBD1	16	TRBJ2-1	TGCAGCGTTGAGGGGGGTTGGGACAGGGGTTTCGATGAGCAGTTCTTC	CSVEGGWDRGFDEQFF
TRBV6-2/TRBV6-3	NA	NA	15	TRBJ1-4	TGTGCCAGCAGTTACGTCGGGACAACTAATGAAAAACTGTTTTTT	CASSYVGTTNEKLFF
TRBV5-5	NA	NA	16	TRBJ2-3	TGTGCCAGCAGCTTGACAGCAGGCTCTAGCACAGATACGCAGTATTTT	CASSLTAGSSTDTQYF